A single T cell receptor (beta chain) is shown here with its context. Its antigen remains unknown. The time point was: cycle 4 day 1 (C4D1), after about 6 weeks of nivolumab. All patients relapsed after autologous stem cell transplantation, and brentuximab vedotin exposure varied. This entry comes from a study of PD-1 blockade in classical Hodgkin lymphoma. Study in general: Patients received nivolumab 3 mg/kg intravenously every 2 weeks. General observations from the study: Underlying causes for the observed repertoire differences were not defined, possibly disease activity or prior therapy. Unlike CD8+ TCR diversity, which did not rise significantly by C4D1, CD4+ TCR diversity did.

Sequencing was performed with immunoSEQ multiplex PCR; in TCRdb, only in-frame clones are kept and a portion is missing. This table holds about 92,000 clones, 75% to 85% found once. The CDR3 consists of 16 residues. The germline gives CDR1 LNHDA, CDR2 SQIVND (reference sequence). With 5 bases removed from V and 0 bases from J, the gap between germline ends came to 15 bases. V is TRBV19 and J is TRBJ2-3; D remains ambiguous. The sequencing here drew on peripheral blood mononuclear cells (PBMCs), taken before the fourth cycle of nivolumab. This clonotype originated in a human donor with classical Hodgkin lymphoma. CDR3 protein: CASSLSGVGSTDTQYF. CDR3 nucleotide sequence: TGTGCCAGTAGTCTCTCCGGTGTGGGTAGCACAGATACGCAGTATTTT.